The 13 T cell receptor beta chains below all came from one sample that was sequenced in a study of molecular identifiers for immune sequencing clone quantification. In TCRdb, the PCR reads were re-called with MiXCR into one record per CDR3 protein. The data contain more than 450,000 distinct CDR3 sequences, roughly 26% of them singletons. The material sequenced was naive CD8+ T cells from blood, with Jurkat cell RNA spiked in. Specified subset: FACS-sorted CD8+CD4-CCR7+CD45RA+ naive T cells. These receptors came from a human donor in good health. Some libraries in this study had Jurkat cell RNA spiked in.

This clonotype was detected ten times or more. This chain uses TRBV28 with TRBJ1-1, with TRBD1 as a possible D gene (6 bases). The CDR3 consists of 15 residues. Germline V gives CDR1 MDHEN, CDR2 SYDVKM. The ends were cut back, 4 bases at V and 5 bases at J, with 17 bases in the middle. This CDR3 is CASSYRGFSATEAFF. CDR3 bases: TGTGCCAGCAGTTATAGGGGGTTTAGTGCGACTGAAGCTTTCTTT.

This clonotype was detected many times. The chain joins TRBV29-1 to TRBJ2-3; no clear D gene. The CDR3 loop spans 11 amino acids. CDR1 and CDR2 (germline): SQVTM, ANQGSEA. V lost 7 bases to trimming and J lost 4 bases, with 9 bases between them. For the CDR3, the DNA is TGCAGCGACAAAATAGCAGATACGCAGTATTTT. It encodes CSDKIADTQYF.

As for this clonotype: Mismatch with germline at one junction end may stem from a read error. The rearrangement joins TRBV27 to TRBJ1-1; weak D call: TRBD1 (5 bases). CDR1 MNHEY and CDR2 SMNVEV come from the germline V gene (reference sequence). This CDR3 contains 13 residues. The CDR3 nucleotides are TGTGCCAGCAGTTTACAGTCGGGGACTGAAGCTATCTTT. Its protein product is CASSLQSGTEAIF.

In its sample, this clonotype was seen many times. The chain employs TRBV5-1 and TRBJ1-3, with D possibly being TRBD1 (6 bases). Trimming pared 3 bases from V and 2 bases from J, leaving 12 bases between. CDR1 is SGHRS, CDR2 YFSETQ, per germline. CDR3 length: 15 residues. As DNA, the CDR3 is TGCGCCAGCAGCTCCACAGGGTCTGCTGGAAACACCATATATTTT. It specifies CASSSTGSAGNTIYF. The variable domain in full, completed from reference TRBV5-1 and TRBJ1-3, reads KAGVTQTPRYLIKTRGQQVTLSCSPISGHRSVSWYQQTPGQGLQFLFEYFSETQRNKGNFPGRFSGRQFSNSRSEMNVSTLELGDSALYLCASSSTGSAGNTIYFGEGSWLTVV.

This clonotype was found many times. The DNA for the CDR3 is TGTGCCAGCAGCGTAGACCAGAACACTGAAGCTTTCTTT. The encoded protein is CASSVDQNTEAFF. The gene calls are TRBV9 and TRBJ1-1; no clear D. Germline-derived CDR1 and CDR2 are SGDLS and YYNGEE. CDR3 size: 13 residues. V was pared by 0 bases and J by 1 base, with 4 bases between.

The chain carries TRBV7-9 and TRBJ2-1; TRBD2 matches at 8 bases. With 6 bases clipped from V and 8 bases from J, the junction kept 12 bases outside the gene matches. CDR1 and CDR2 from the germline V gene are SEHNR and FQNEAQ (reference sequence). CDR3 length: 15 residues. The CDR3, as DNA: TGTGCCAGCAGTTCACGGGAGGGCCGAGTCTATGAGCAGTTCTTC. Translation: CASSSREGRVYEQFF.

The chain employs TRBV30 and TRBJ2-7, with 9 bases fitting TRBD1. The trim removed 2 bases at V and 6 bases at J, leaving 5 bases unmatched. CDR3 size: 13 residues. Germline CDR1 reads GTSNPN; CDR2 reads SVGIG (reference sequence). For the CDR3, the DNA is TGTGCCTGGAGTTACAGGGGGCAGGGCGAGCAGTACTTC. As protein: CAWSYRGQGEQYF.

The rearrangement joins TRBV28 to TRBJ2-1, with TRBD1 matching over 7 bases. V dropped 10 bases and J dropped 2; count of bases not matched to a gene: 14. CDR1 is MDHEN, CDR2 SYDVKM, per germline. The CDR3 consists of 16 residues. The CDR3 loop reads CATGTQNRGPYNEQFF. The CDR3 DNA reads TGTGCCACCGGAACACAAAACAGGGGCCCCTACAATGAGCAGTTCTTC.

The CDR3 DNA reads as TGTGCCAGCAGACCTCCGGGACACCCGGAGACCCAGTACTTC. It is translated as CASRPPGHPETQYF. The rearrangement links TRBV6-2 or TRBV6-3 to TRBJ2-5; possible D gene TRBD1, 6 bases. The V gene lost 6 bases and the J gene lost 5 bases, with 16 bases spanning the gap. The CDR3 contains 14 residues. From germline, CDR1 is MNHEY and CDR2 SVGEGT.

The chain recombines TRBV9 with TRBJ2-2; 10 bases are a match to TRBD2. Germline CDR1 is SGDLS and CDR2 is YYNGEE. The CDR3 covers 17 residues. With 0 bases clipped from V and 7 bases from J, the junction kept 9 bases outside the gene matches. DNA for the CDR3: TGTGCCAGCAGCGTAGCGTCTGTAGCGGGAGGTGGCGGGGAGCTGTTTTTT. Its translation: CASSVASVAGGGGELFF.

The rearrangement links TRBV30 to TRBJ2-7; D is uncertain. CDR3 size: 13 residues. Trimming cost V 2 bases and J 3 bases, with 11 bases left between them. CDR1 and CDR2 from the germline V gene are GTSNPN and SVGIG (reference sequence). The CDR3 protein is CAWSLALLYEQYF. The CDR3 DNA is TGTGCCTGGAGTCTTGCTTTGCTCTACGAGCAGTACTTC.

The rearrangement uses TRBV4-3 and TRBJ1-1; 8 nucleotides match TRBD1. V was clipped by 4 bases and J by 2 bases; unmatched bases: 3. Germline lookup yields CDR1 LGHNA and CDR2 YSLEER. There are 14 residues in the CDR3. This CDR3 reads CASSRQGFNTEAFF. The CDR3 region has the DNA TGCGCCAGCAGCCGACAGGGGTTCAACACTGAAGCTTTCTTT.

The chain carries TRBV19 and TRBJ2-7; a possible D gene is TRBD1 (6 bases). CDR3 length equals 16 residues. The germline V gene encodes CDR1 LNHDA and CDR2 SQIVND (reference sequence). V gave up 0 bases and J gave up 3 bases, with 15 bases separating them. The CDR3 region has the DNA TGTGCCAGTAGTATAGATCGGGCAGGGGCCAACTACGAGCAGTACTTC. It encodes CASSIDRAGANYEQYF.